This TCR beta chain was recorded in a study of T cells in Graves' hyperthyroidism and ophthalmopathy. With 4 bases clipped from V and 5 bases from J, the junction kept 10 bases outside the gene matches. Germline V gene lookup returns CDR1 MGHRA and CDR2 YSYEKL. There are 17 residues in the CDR3. This clonotype appeared many times. TCR beta CDR3 sequences were amplified from RNA transcripts. With the HTBI primer set, the TCR CDR3 went through a first round of RT-PCR. MiXCR, run by TCRdb on the multiplex PCR reads, gives a single entry per CDR3 protein. The sample lists a few hundred thousand distinct CDR3 sequences, roughly 17% seen once, with 40% to 65% in the top ten.

The material sequenced was blood. This clonotype was obtained from a woman aged 45-60 years with Graves' hyperthyroidism. The rearrangement joins TRBV4-1 to TRBJ2-5; 13 bases align to TRBD2. The CDR3 nucleotides read TGCGCCAGCAGCCCGAGACTAGCGGGAGGCCTGGGGGAGACCCAGTACTTC. The encoded protein is CASSPRLAGGLGETQYF.